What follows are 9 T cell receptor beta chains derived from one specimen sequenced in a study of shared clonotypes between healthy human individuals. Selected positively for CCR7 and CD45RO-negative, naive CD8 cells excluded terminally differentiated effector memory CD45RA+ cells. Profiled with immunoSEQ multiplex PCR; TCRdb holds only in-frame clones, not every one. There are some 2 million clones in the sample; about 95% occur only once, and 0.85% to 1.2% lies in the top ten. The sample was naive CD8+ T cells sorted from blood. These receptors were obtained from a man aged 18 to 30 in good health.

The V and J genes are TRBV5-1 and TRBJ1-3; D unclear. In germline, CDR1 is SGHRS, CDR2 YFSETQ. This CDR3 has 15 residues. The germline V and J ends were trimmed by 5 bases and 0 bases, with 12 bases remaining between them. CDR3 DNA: TGCGCCAGCAGGGAAGATGCCTTCTCTGGAAACACCATATATTTT. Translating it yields CASREDAFSGNTIYF. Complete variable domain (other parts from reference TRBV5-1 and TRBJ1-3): KAGVTQTPRYLIKTRGQQVTLSCSPISGHRSVSWYQQTPGQGLQFLFEYFSETQRNKGNFPGRFSGRQFSNSRSEMNVSTLELGDSALYLCASREDAFSGNTIYFGEGSWLTVV.

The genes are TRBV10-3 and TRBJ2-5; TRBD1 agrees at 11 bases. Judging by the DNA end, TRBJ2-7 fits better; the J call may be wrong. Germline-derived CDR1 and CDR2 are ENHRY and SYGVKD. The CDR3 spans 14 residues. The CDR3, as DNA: TGTGCCATCAGTAAGGACAGGGGGCCAAACGAGCAGTACTTC. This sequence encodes CAISKDRGPNEQYF.

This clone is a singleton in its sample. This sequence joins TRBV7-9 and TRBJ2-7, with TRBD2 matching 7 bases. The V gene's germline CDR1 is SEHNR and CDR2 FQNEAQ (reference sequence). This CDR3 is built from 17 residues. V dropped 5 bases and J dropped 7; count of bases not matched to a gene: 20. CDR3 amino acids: CASSMTASGFSAAEQYF. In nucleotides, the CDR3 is TGTGCCAGCAGCATGACTGCTAGCGGTTTTTCGGCCGCTGAGCAGTACTTC.

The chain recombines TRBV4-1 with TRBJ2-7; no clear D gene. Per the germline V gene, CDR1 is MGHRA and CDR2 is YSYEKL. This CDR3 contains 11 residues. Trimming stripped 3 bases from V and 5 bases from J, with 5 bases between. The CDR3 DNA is TGCGCCAGCAGCCAGGTAGACGAGCAGTACTTC. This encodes CASSQVDEQYF.

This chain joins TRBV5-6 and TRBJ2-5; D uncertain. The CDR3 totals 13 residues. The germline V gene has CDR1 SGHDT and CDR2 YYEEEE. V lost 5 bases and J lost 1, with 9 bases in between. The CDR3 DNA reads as TGTGCCAGCAGACTGGGGATCCAAGAGACCCAGTACTTC. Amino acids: CASRLGIQETQYF.

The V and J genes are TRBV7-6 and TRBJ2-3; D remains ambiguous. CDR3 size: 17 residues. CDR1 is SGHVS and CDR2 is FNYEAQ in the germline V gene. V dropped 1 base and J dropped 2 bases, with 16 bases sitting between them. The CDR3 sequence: CASSLGAAASYTDTQYF. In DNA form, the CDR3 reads TGTGCCAGCAGCTTAGGGGCTGCCGCAAGTTACACAGATACGCAGTATTTT. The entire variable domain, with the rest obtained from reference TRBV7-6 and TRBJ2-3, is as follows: GAGVSQSPRYKVTKRGQDVALRCDPISGHVSLYWYRQALGQGPEFLTYFNYEAQQDKSGLPNDRFSAERPEGSISTLTIQRTEQRDSAMYRCASSLGAAASYTDTQYFGPGTRLTVL.

The CDR3 DNA follows: TGTGCCAGCAGCTTAGATAGCCTAGCCATCAATGAGCAGTTCTTC. It is translated as CASSLDSLAINEQFF. The V call is TRBV11-2, the J call TRBJ2-1, with D possibly matching TRBD2 (5 bases). The V end lost 0 bases, the J end lost 6 bases, and 12 bases lay between the germline ends. Germline assignment: CDR1 SGHAT and CDR2 FQNNGV. The CDR3 extends over 15 amino acids. Variable domain in full (rest from reference TRBV11-2 and TRBJ2-1): EAGVAQSPRYKIIEKRQSVAFWCNPISGHATLYWYQQILGQGPKLLIQFQNNGVVDDSQLPKDRFSAERLKGVDSTLKIQPAKLEDSAVYLCASSLDSLAINEQFFGPGTRLTVL.

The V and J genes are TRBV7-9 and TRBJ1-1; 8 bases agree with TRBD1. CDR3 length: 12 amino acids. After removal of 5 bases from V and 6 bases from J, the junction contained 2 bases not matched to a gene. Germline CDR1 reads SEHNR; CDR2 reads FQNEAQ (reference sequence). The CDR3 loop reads CASSAGQAEAFF. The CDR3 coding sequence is TGTGCCAGCAGCGCGGGACAGGCTGAAGCTTTCTTT.

The CDR3 nucleotides are TGTGCCAGCAGTGAAAATCCGTGGGGGAACACCGGGGAGCTGTTTTTT. Translation: CASSENPWGNTGELFF. The V and J genes are TRBV6-1 and TRBJ2-2; no clear D. Trimming took 2 bases from V and 1 from J, leaving 11 bases between them. Germline lookup yields CDR1 MNHNS and CDR2 SASEGT. This CDR3 has 16 amino acids.